This T cell receptor (beta chain) was recovered during a study of cytomegalovirus exposure and HLA in healthy donors. General observations from the study: TCR beta V- and J-gene trimming was later associated with a missense DCLRE1C variant. A reported reduction in N-insertions relative to the approximately 690-donor mean was seen in an Asian-associated ancestry cluster in a later analysis.

As for this clone: Antigen unknown.

60 Vbeta and 13 Jbeta primers were used in PCR. TCRdb's table, derived via immunoSEQ multiplex PCR, lists solely in-frame clones and lacks some. This sample has about 180,000 clones, with more than 60% found just once. The TCR originated in a man between 18 and 35 years old in good health and CMV-seronegative. Sample: PBMCs.

The CDR3 sequence: CASSEPGQGTYEQYF. As DNA, the CDR3 is TGTGCCAGCAGTGAACCTGGACAGGGGACCTACGAGCAGTACTTC. V usage is TRBV6-1 and J usage is TRBJ2-7; TRBD1 matches 9 bases. The CDR3 covers 15 residues. Germline V lookup: CDR1 MNHNS, CDR2 SASEGT. V lost 2 bases, J lost 2 bases, and 4 bases stayed unmatched.